This TCR beta chain was obtained from a study of early T cells in non-severe SARS-CoV-2 infection. As for the study in general: The chains were unpaired, and the sequenced material was bulk RNA from unsorted whole blood.

Whole-study findings and limits: In VDJdb matching, anti-spike CD8 responses were favored while private and CD4 specificities went missing.

The V gene lost 7 bases and the J gene lost 3 bases, with 10 bases spanning the gap. Germline values: CDR1 SGHVS, CDR2 FQNEAQ. The CDR3 loop spans 13 amino acids. This clonotype was seen ten or more times. Its antigen is still unknown. Attachment of unique molecular identifiers to individual cDNA molecules was performed. MiXCR was run by TCRdb on the 5' RACE reads, yielding one entry per CDR3 protein. The sample consists of tens of thousands of distinct CDR3 sequences, about 13% of them appearing once. The sequence was collected from an adult who was a healthcare worker with PCR-confirmed SARS-CoV-2 infection or an uninfected control (not recorded which). The input for sequencing was whole blood, taken at baseline. The chain carries TRBV7-8 and TRBJ1-5, with a tentative D call TRBD1 (5 bases). Here the CDR3 DNA reads TGTGCCAGCACGGCGGGGGTCAATCAGCCCCAGCATTTT. Protein product: CASTAGVNQPQHF. The full variable domain, rest sourced from reference TRBV7-8 and TRBJ1-5, is GAGVSQSPRYKVAKRGQDVALRCDPISGHVSLFWYQQALGQGPEFLTYFQNEAQLDKSGLPSDRFFAERPEGSVSTLKIQRTQQEDSAVYLCASTAGVNQPQHFGDGTRLSIL.